The rows below give T cell receptor beta chains drawn from one sample of a study of memory CD8 T cells in hepatitis C reinfection. Using immunoSEQ multiplex PCR, the repertoire was profiled, and TCRdb retains in-frame clones only, with some absent. The sample consists of under 60,000 clones, around nine tenths of them appearing once. The sequenced sample was naive CD8+ T cells sorted from blood. Source of these receptors: a man between 18 and 35 years old with hepatitis C virus infection. Both conserved end residues are part of each CDR3. The D gene is left open where the match is weak. Clone size is given for some rows only: seen once, a few or many times, or a class if the clone is expanded.

v_gene	j_gene	d_gene	abundance	CDR3aa
TRBV28	TRBJ2-1	TRBD1	once	CASSPPRTGEYKYNEQFF
TRBV4-1	TRBJ2-1	NA	NA	CASSQGGNEQFF
TRBV6-5	TRBJ2-3	TRBD1	NA	CASSYTWTGGDTQYF
TRBV27	TRBJ1-1	NA	NA	CASSLGGNTEAFF
TRBV7-9	TRBJ2-3	TRBD2	NA	CASSPGLAGGADTQYF
TRBV7-9	TRBJ1-1	NA	few	CASSLAGTEAFF
TRBV4-1	TRBJ1-1	NA	few	CASSQVGNTEAFF
TRBV27	TRBJ1-6	NA	NA	CASSHGNSPLHF
TRBV10-3	TRBJ2-5	NA	NA	CATQIGRELQETQYF
TRBV10-1	TRBJ2-5	TRBD2	once	CASRGGGLWVAGKETQYF
TRBV30	TRBJ2-2	TRBD2	NA	CAGLGDSGVTGELFF
TRBV18	TRBJ2-6	NA	once	CASSPGPGANVLTF
TRBV28	TRBJ2-7	NA	NA	CASRMEARAYEQYF
TRBV19	TRBJ1-1	NA	NA	CASSTSARQVNTEAFF
TRBV4-3	TRBJ2-3	TRBD2	NA	CASSQDTIRGGLADTQYF
TRBV19	TRBJ2-3	NA	NA	CASSIGQTDTQYF
TRBV5-1	TRBJ2-1	TRBD2	NA	CASSPAAGGLNEQFF
TRBV5-4	TRBJ2-7	NA	NA	CASSKQGQGYEQYF
TRBV23-1	TRBJ1-1	NA	NA	CASSLLEGSTEAFF
TRBV27	TRBJ2-1	NA	NA	CASSLGSSYNEQFF
TRBV6-5	TRBJ2-3	NA	NA	CASSYRTGRSTDTQYF
TRBV29-1	TRBJ1-2	TRBD1	NA	CSVTTGPMTSGYTF
TRBV7-2	TRBJ2-2	NA	NA	CASSLGRRRNGELFF
TRBV5-1	TRBJ2-3	TRBD2	NA	CASSLDPRGSTDTQYF
TRBV7-7	TRBJ2-1	TRBD2	NA	CASSLGGGRDEQFF
TRBV19	TRBJ2-1	TRBD2	NA	CASSRYSGGSYNEQFF
TRBV4-1	TRBJ1-5	TRBD1	NA	CASSQAGQGSNQPQHF